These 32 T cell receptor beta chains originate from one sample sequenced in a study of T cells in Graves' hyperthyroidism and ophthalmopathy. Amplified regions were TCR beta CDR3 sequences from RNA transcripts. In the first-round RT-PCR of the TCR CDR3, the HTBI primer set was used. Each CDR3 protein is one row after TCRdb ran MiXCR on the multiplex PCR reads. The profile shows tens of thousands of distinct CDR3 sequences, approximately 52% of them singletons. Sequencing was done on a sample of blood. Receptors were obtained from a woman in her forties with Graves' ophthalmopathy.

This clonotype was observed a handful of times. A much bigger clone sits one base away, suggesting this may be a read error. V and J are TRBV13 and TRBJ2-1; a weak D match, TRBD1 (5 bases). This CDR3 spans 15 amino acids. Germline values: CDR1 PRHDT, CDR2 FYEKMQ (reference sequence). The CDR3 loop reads CASSLRQSTYNEQLF. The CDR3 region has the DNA TGTGCCAGCAGCTTACGACAGAGCACCTACAATGAGCAGCTCTTC. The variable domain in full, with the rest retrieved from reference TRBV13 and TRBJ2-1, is AAGVIQSPRHLIKEKRETATLKCYPIPRHDTVYWYQQGPGQDPQFLISFYEKMQSDKGSIPDRFSAQQFSDYHSELNMSSLELGDSALYFCASSLRQSTYNEQLFGPGTRLTVL.

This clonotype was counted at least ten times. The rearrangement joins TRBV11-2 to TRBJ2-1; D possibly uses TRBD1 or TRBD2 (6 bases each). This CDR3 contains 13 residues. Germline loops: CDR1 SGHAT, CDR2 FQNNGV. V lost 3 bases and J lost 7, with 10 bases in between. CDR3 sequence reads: CASSFTGTNEQFF. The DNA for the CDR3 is TGTGCCAGCAGCTTTACAGGGACTAATGAGCAGTTCTTC.

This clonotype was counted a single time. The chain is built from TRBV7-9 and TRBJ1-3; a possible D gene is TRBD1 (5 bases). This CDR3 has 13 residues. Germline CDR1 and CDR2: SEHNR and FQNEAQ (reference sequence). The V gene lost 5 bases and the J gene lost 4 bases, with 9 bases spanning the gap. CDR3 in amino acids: CASSPWDGNTIYF. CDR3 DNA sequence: TGTGCCAGCAGCCCTTGGGACGGAAACACCATATATTTT.

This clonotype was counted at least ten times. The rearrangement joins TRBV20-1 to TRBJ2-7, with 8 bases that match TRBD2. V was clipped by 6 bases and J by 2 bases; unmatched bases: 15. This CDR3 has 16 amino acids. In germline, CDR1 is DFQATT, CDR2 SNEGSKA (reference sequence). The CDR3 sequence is CSANGVAGISAYEQYF. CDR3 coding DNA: TGCAGTGCCAACGGGGTAGCGGGGATAAGCGCCTACGAGCAGTACTTC.

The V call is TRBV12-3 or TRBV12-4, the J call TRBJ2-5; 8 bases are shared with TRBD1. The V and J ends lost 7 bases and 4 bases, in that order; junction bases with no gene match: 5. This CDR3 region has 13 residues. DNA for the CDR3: TGTGCCAGCACCTTACAGGGGGTAGAGACCCAGTACTTC. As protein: CASTLQGVETQYF.

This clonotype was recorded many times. CDR3 nucleotides: TGTGCCAGCACCTCAATCGACAGCGCCTACGAGCAGTACTTC. It specifies CASTSIDSAYEQYF. The chain employs TRBV5-8 and TRBJ2-7, with D tentatively TRBD1 (5 bases). From germline, CDR1 is SGHTS and CDR2 YDEGEE. The CDR3 sequence is 14 residues long. V was pared by 6 bases and J by 2 bases, with 15 bases between.

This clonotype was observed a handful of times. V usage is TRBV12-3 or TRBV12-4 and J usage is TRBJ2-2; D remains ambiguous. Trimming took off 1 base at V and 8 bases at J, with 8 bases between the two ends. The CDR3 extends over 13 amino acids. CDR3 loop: CASSLGGTGELFF. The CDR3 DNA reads TGTGCCAGCAGTTTAGGAGGTACAGGGGAGCTGTTTTTT.

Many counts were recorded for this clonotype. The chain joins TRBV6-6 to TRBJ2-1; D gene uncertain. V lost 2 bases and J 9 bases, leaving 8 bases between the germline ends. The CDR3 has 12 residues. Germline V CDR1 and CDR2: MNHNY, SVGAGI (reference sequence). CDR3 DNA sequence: TGTGCCAGCAGTTACCGAGCAGGTGAGCAGTTCTTC. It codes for CASSYRAGEQFF.

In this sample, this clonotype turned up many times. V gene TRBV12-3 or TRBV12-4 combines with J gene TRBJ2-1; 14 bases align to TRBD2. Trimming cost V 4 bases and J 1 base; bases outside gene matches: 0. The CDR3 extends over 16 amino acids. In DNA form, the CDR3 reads TGTGCCAGCAGTTGGACTAGCGGGGGGTCCTACAATGAGCAGTTCTTC. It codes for CASSWTSGGSYNEQFF.

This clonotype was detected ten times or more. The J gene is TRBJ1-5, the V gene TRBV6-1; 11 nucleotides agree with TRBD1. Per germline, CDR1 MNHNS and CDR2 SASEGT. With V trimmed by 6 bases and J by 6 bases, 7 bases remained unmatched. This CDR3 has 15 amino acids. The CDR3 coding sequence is TGTGCCAGCAGCGAGATGGGACAGGGGGGTCAGCCCCAGCATTTT. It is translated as CASSEMGQGGQPQHF.

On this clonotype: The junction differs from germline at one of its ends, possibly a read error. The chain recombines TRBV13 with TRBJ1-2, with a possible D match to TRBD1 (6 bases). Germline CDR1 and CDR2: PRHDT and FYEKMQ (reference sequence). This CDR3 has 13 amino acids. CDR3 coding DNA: TGTGCCAGCAAAAGGGGGGGGCCTAATGGTTACACCTTC. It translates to CASKRGGPNGYTF.

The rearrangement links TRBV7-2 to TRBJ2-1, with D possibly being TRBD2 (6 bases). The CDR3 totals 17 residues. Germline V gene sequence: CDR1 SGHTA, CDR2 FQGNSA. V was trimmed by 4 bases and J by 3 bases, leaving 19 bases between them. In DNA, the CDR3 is TGTGCCAGCAGCTACGCCGTGGACAAGGGAGGCTACAATGAGCAGTTCTTC. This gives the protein CASSYAVDKGGYNEQFF.

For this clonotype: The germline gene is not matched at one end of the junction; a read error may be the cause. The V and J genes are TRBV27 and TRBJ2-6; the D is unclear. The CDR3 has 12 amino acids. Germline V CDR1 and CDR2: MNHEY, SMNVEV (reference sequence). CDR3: CASSPRANVLTF. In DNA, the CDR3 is TGTGCCAGCAGTCCAAGGGCGAACGTCCTGACTTTC.

The CDR3 here is CASSPGLAGDYNEQFF. Here the CDR3 DNA reads TGTGCCAGCAGCCCGGGACTAGCGGGAGACTACAATGAGCAGTTCTTC. The rearrangement uses TRBV7-6 and TRBJ2-1, with TRBD2 identical over 14 bases. Trimming removed 5 bases from V and 3 bases from J; junction bases left unmatched: 3. The CDR3 runs to 16 residues. Germline V CDR1 and CDR2: SGHVS, FNYEAQ.

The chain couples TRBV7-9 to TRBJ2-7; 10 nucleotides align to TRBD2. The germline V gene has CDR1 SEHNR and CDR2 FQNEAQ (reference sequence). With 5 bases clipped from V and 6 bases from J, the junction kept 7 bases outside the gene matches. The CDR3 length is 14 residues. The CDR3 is CASSPSGRPSEQYF. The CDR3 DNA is TGTGCCAGCAGCCCTAGCGGGAGACCTAGCGAGCAGTACTTC.

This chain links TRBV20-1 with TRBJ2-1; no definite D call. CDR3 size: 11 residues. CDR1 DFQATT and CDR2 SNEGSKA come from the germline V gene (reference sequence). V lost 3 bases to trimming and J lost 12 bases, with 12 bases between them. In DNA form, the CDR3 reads TGCAGTGCTAGCGTCCCAGGCGGGCAGTTCTTC. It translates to CSASVPGGQFF.

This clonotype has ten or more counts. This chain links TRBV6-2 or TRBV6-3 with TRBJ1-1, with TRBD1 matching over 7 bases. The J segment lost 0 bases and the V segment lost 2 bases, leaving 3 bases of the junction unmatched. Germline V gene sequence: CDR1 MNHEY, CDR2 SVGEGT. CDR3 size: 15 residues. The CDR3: CASSYRTGMNTEAFF. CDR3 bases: TGTGCCAGCAGTTACCGGACAGGAATGAACACTGAAGCTTTCTTT.

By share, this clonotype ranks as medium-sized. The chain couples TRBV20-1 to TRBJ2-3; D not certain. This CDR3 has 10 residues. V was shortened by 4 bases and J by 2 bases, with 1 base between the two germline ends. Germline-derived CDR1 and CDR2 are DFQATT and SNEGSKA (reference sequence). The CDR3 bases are TGCAGTGCTAACACAGATACGCAGTATTTT. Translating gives CSANTDTQYF.

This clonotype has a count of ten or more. In DNA form, the CDR3 reads TGTGCCAGCAGCTTGCGGGTCAGTCTTAATTCACCCCTCCACTTT. It translates to CASSLRVSLNSPLHF. The V gene is TRBV5-6, the J gene TRBJ1-6, with D uncertain. Trimming stripped 1 base from V and 6 bases from J, with 11 bases between. The CDR3 consists of 15 residues. In germline, CDR1 is SGHDT, CDR2 YYEEEE.

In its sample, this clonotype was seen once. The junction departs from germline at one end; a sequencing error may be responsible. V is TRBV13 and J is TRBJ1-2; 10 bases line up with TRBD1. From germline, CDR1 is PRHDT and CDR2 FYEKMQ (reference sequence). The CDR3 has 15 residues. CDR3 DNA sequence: TGTGCCAACAGCTTCTTCAGACAGGGGGCTGGTGGCTACACCTTC. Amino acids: CANSFFRQGAGGYTF. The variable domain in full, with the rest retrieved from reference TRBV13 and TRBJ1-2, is AAGVIQSPRHLIKEKRETATLKCYPIPRHDTVYWYQQGPGQDPQFLISFYEKMQSDKGSIPDRFSAQQFSDYHSELNMSSLELGDSALYFCANSFFRQGAGGYTFGSGTRLTVV.

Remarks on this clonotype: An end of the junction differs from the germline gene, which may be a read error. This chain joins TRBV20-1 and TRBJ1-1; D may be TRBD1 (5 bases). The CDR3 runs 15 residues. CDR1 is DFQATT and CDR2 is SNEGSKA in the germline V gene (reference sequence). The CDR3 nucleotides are TGCGGTGCAACCGGAGGGAGGGGCTTGAACACGGAAGCTTCCTTT. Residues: CGATGGRGLNTEASF.

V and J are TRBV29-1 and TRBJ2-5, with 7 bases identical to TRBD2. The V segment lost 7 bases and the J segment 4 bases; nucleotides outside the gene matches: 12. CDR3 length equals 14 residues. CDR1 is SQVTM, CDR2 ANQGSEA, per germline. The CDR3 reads CSAGGGGRSETQYF. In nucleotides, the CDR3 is TGCAGCGCTGGTGGCGGCGGGAGATCAGAGACCCAGTACTTC.

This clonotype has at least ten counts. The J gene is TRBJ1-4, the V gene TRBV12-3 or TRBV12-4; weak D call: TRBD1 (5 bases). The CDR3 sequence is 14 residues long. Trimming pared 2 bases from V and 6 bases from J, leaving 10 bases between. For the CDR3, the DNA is TGTGCCAGCAGTTTATACCAGGGCTATGAAAAACTGTTTTTT. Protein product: CASSLYQGYEKLFF.

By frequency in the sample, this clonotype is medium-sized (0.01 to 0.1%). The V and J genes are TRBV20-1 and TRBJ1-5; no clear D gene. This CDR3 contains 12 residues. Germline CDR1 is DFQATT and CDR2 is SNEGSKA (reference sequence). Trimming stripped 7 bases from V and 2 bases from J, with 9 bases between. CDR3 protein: CSGSAGNQPQHF. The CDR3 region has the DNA TGCAGTGGATCGGCCGGCAATCAGCCCCAGCATTTT.

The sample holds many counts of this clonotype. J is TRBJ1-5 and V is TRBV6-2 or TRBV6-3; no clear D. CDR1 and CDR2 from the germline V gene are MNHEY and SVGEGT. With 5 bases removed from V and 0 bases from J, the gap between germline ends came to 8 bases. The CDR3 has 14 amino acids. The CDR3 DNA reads TGTGCCAGCAGTACACAGAATAGCAATCAGCCCCAGCATTTT. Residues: CASSTQNSNQPQHF.

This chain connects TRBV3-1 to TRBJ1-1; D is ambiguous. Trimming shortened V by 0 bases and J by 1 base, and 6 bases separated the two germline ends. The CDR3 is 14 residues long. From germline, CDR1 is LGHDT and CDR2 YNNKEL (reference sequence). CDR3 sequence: CASSQDRSNTEAFF. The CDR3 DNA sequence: TGTGCCAGCAGCCAAGATCGGTCGAACACTGAAGCTTTCTTT. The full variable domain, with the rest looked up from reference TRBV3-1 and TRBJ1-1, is DTAVSQTPKYLVTQMGNDKSIKCEQNLGHDTMYWYKQDSKKFLKIMFSYNNKELIINETVPNRFSPKSPDKAHLNLHINSLELGDSAVYFCASSQDRSNTEAFFGQGTRLTVV.

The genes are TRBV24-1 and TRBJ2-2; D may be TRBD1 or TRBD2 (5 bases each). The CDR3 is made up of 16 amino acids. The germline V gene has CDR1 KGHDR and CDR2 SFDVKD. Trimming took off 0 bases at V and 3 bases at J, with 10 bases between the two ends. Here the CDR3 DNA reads TGTGCCACCAGTGATTTGCGGCAGGGAGACACCGGGGAGCTGTTTTTT. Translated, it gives CATSDLRQGDTGELFF.

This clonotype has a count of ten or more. The CDR3: CASSGSGGPGNEQFF. The CDR3 DNA sequence: TGTGCCAGCAGCGGGAGCGGTGGCCCGGGGAATGAGCAGTTCTTC. The chain recombines TRBV9 with TRBJ2-1; D possibly corresponds to TRBD2 (5 bases). This CDR3 has 15 amino acids. Germline CDR1 reads SGDLS; CDR2 reads YYNGEE. Deletions cut 3 bases from V and 7 bases from J, with 17 bases between.

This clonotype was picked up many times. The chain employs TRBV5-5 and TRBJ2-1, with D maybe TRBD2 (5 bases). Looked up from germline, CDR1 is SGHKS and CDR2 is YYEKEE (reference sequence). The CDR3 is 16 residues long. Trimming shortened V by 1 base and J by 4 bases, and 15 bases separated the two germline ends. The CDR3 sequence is CASSLHISEYYNEQFF. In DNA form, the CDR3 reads TGTGCCAGCAGCTTGCATATTAGCGAGTATTACAATGAGCAGTTCTTC.

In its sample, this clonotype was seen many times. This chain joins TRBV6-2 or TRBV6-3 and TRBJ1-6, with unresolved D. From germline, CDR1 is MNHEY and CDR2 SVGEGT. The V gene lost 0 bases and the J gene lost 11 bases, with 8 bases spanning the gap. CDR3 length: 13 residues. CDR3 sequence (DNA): TGTGCCAGCAGTTACTCTATGCCGGCACCCCTCCACTTT. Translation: CASSYSMPAPLHF.

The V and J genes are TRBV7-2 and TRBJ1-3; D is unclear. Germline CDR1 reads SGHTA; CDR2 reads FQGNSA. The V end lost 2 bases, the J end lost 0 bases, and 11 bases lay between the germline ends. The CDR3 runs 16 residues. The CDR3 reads CASSLNQPGSGNTIYF. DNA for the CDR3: TGTGCCAGCAGCTTAAACCAACCTGGCTCTGGAAACACCATATATTTT. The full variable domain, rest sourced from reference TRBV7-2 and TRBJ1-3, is GAGVSQSPSNKVTEKGKDVELRCDPISGHTALYWYRQSLGQGLEFLIYFQGNSAPDKSGLPSDRFSAERTGGSVSTLTIQRTQQEDSAVYLCASSLNQPGSGNTIYFGEGSWLTVV.

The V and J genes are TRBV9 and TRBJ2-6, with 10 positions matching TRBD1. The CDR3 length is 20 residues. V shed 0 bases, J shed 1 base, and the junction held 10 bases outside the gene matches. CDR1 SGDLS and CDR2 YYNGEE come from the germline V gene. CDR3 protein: CASSVATGGASVSGANVLTF. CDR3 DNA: TGTGCCAGCAGCGTAGCGACAGGGGGCGCGTCCGTTTCTGGGGCCAACGTCCTGACTTTC.